The rows below give T cell receptor beta chains drawn from one sample of a study of T cell changes during pregnancy in multiple sclerosis. Clones were read by immunoSEQ multiplex PCR, and TCRdb kept only the in-frame ones, dropping some. The top ten clones hold around 2.7% of a sample with about 33,000 clones, over 80% of them seen once. The sequences come from CD4+ T cells from peripheral blood mononuclear cells, collected in the third trimester of pregnancy. The receptor set was obtained from a female donor in good health, enrolled as a control in a pregnancy study. Each CDR3 is given with its conserved first and last residue. The D gene is left open where the match is weak. Not every row has a clone size; where given, it reads once, few, many or a size class.

size	V	D	length	J	CDR3	DNA
-	TRBV6-5	-	14	TRBJ2-1	CASSYSKQGNEQFF	TGTGCCAGCAGTTACTCGAAGCAGGGAAATGAGCAGTTCTTC
-	TRBV5-8	-	13	TRBJ2-7	CASSFGADYEQYF	TGTGCCAGCAGCTTCGGTGCTGACTACGAGCAGTACTTC
-	TRBV4-3	-	14	TRBJ1-5	CASSQEQTGLPQHF	TGCGCCAGCAGCCAAGAACAGACGGGACTTCCCCAGCATTTT
-	TRBV7-2	TRBD1	14	TRBJ1-2	CASSLRDRGRGYTF	TGTGCCAGCAGCCTTCGGGACAGGGGGCGAGGCTACACCTTC
once	TRBV5-4	TRBD2	16	TRBJ2-1	CASSGGTSGGGDEQFF	TGTGCCAGCAGCGGGGGGACTAGCGGGGGCGGGGATGAGCAGTTCTTC
once	TRBV2	-	15	TRBJ2-5	CASSELVPRRETQYF	TGTGCCAGCAGTGAGCTTGTTCCGCGGAGAGAGACCCAGTACTTC
-	TRBV4-1	TRBD1	17	TRBJ2-7	CASSQDRDRVRFYEQYF	TGCGCCAGCAGCCAAGACAGGGACAGGGTAAGATTTTACGAGCAGTACTTC
-	TRBV27	-	18	TRBJ1-6	CASSRRTSVASYNSPLHF	TGTGCCAGCAGTCGACGGACTTCCGTAGCCTCCTATAATTCACCCCTCCACTTT
-	TRBV5-5	TRBD1	15	TRBJ1-4	CASSLGGQGFEKLFF	TGTGCCAGCAGCTTGGGTGGACAGGGGTTTGAAAAACTGTTTTTT
once	TRBV7-3	-	15	TRBJ1-2	CASSLGGGPSYGYTF	TGTGCCAGCAGCCTAGGGGGGGGGCCAAGCTATGGCTACACCTTC
-	TRBV28	-	11	TRBJ2-3	CAAGNTDTQYF	TGTGCCGCCGGTAATACAGATACGCAGTATTTT
-	TRBV19	-	14	TRBJ2-5	CASTPGNYQETQYF	TGTGCCAGTACCCCAGGGAATTACCAAGAGACCCAGTACTTC
once	TRBV5-1	TRBD2	15	TRBJ2-3	CASSTSGRRPDTQYF	TGCGCCAGCAGCACTAGCGGGAGGAGGCCAGATACGCAGTATTTT
-	TRBV5-1	TRBD2	16	TRBJ2-3	CASSSPGGRLADTQYF	TGCGCCAGCAGCTCCCCGGGAGGCCGGCTCGCAGATACGCAGTATTTT
-	TRBV9	TRBD1	14	TRBJ1-1	CASSMRQGNTEAFF	TGTGCCAGCAGCATGCGACAGGGGAACACTGAAGCTTTCTTT
-	TRBV6-1	-	14	TRBJ1-2	CASSESVGSYGYTF	TGTGCCAGCAGTGAGAGCGTCGGTTCCTATGGCTACACCTTC
-	TRBV29-1	TRBD1	13	TRBJ2-5	CSANDRAGETQYF	TGCAGCGCTAACGACAGGGCGGGAGAGACCCAGTACTTC
-	TRBV10-1	-	13	TRBJ1-3	CASRAASGNTIYF	TGCGCCAGCAGGGCTGCTTCTGGAAACACCATATATTTT
once	TRBV7-3	-	15	TRBJ2-3	CASSPQPGYEDTQYF	TGTGCCAGCAGCCCACAGCCAGGGTATGAGGATACGCAGTATTTT
-	TRBV18	TRBD2	15	TRBJ2-2	CASSTSAGETGELFF	TGTGCCAGCTCAACTAGCGCCGGGGAGACCGGGGAGCTGTTTTTT
-	TRBV19	-	16	TRBJ2-5	CASSMGTGGPRRTQYF	TGTGCCAGTAGTATGGGTACCGGGGGTCCCCGGAGGACCCAGTACTTC
-	TRBV6-4	TRBD2	16	TRBJ2-3	CASSARPSGGMDTQYF	TGTGCCAGCAGTGCCCGGCCAAGCGGGGGCATGGATACGCAGTATTTT
-	TRBV28	-	14	TRBJ1-1	CASIITGSGTEAFF	TGTGCCAGCATCATTACGGGGTCCGGCACTGAAGCTTTCTTT
-	TRBV29-1	-	14	TRBJ1-4	CSVENPGRDEKLFF	TGCAGCGTTGAAAACCCAGGGAGGGATGAAAAACTGTTTTTT
-	TRBV5-6	TRBD1	15	TRBJ1-6	CASSLGRGRYSPLHF	TGTGCCAGCAGCTTGGGGAGGGGGCGTTATTCACCCCTCCACTTT
-	TRBV9	-	13	TRBJ2-5	CASSVARGETQYF	TGTGCCAGCAGCGTAGCAAGGGGAGAGACCCAGTACTTC
-	TRBV28	-	17	TRBJ1-2	CASTSSRVQANAGGYTF	TGTGCCAGCACCTCCTCGAGGGTCCAGGCAAACGCGGGTGGCTACACCTTC
-	TRBV23-1	-	16	TRBJ2-3	CASSQSRVGGTDTQYF	TGCGCCAGCAGTCAATCGAGGGTAGGCGGCACAGATACGCAGTATTTT
-	TRBV10-3	TRBD1	12	TRBJ1-1	CAMQTGGGEAFF	TGTGCCATGCAAACAGGGGGTGGTGAAGCTTTCTTT
-	TRBV15	TRBD2	17	TRBJ2-5	CATSRDPTSGSGETQYF	TGTGCCACCAGCAGAGATCCGACTAGCGGGAGTGGTGAGACCCAGTACTTC
-	TRBV18	TRBD2	18	TRBJ2-3	CASSPGLAGGLSTDTQYF	TGTGCCAGCTCACCGGGACTAGCGGGGGGGCTAAGCACAGATACGCAGTATTTT
once	TRBV14	TRBD1	16	TRBJ2-1	CASSRGQTIGINEQFF	TGTGCCAGCAGCCGGGGACAGACTATCGGCATCAATGAGCAGTTCTTC
-	TRBV5-1	-	13	TRBJ2-7	CASSLEWGHEQYF	TGCGCCAGCAGCTTGGAATGGGGCCACGAGCAGTACTTC
-	TRBV7-9	-	14	TRBJ1-4	CASSLGRGGEKLFF	TGTGCCAGCAGCTTAGGCAGGGGTGGCGAAAAACTGTTTTTT
-	TRBV18	TRBD1	15	TRBJ2-7	CASSPPGTARYEQYF	TGTGCCAGCTCACCCCCGGGGACAGCCCGCTACGAGCAGTACTTC
-	TRBV7-2	TRBD2	15	TRBJ2-5	CASSRSGSRVETQYF	TGTGCCAGCAGCCGTAGCGGGAGCCGGGTTGAGACCCAGTACTTC
-	TRBV7-9	-	15	TRBJ2-1	CASSSTGIGLNEQFF	TGTGCCAGCAGCTCCACAGGGATCGGGTTGAATGAGCAGTTCTTC
-	TRBV7-9	-	13	TRBJ2-5	CASSLGYGGPQYF	TGTGCCAGCAGCTTAGGCTATGGTGGTCCCCAGTACTTC
-	TRBV10-3	TRBD2	15	TRBJ2-1	CAISGGLGNGNEQFF	TGTGCCATCAGTGGGGGACTAGGAAACGGGAATGAGCAGTTCTTC
-	TRBV6-1	-	12	TRBJ2-7	CASSVFQGEQYF	TGTGCCAGCAGTGTATTCCAGGGCGAGCAGTACTTC
-	TRBV7-2	-	18	TRBJ2-7	CASSLAPSGAPLSYEQYF	TGTGCCAGCAGCTTAGCCCCCAGCGGCGCCCCATTATCCTACGAGCAGTACTTC
once	TRBV6-5	-	14	TRBJ1-2	CASSRPGTPYGYTF	TGTGCCAGCAGCCGACCAGGGACACCCTATGGCTACACCTTC
-	TRBV10-3	TRBD1	18	TRBJ2-5	CAISATTTGYKNQETQYF	TGTGCCATCAGTGCGACCACGACAGGGTACAAGAACCAAGAGACCCAGTACTTC
-	TRBV7-3	TRBD2	13	TRBJ2-5	CASRPSGGETQYF	TGTGCCAGCAGGCCATCCGGGGGGGAGACCCAGTACTTC
-	TRBV14	TRBD2	15	TRBJ2-5	CASSQPTSRRETQYF	TGTGCCAGCAGCCAGCCGACTAGCCGGAGAGAGACCCAGTACTTC
-	TRBV9	-	14	TRBJ2-5	CASSVELAGETQYF	TGTGCCAGCAGCGTAGAACTAGCTGGAGAGACCCAGTACTTC
-	TRBV30	-	13	TRBJ1-2	CAWTTGGNYGYTF	TGTGCCTGGACGACAGGCGGTAACTATGGCTACACCTTC
-	TRBV7-3	TRBD2	15	TRBJ2-1	CASSLGTSVYNEQFF	TGTGCCAGCAGCCTTGGGACTAGCGTATACAATGAGCAGTTCTTC
-	TRBV18	-	15	TRBJ1-5	CASSLGGGLGQPQHF	TGTGCCAGCTCCCTGGGCGGGGGGCTAGGTCAGCCCCAGCATTTT
-	TRBV10-1	-	13	TRBJ2-7	CASSGQSAYEQYF	TGCGCCAGCAGTGGACAGAGCGCCTACGAGCAGTACTTC
-	TRBV2	-	15	TRBJ1-2	CASSPLTTGLYGYTF	TGTGCCAGCAGTCCCTTAACGACAGGCCTCTATGGCTACACCTTC
-	TRBV7-2	-	15	TRBJ2-6	CASNPRGSGANVLTF	TGTGCCAGCAACCCTAGAGGGTCTGGGGCCAACGTCCTGACTTTC
-	TRBV4-1	TRBD1	18	TRBJ2-6	CASSPRDRLRSGANVLTF	TGCGCCAGCAGCCCCCGGGACAGGTTACGCTCTGGGGCCAACGTCCTGACTTTC
once	TRBV19	-	14	TRBJ1-5	CASSIEFGAGPSHF	TGTGCCAGTAGTATAGAATTTGGGGCAGGGCCCTCGCATTTT
-	TRBV15	-	13	TRBJ1-1	CATSTQMNTEAFF	TGTGCCACCAGCACCCAGATGAACACTGAAGCTTTCTTT
-	TRBV4-3	TRBD2	16	TRBJ2-1	CASSRGLAGGGNEQFF	TGCGCCAGCAGCCGGGGGCTAGCGGGAGGTGGCAATGAGCAGTTCTTC
-	TRBV12-5	-	13	TRBJ2-3	CASGHQGGDTQYF	TGTGCTAGTGGTCACCAGGGGGGAGATACGCAGTATTTT
-	TRBV4-1	TRBD2	17	TRBJ2-1	CASSPIAGVPRNNEQFF	TGCGCCAGCAGCCCGATAGCGGGGGTACCGCGTAACAATGAGCAGTTCTTC
-	TRBV6-1	-	14	TRBJ1-2	CASSDGGRIGGYTF	TGTGCCAGCAGTGACGGGGGGCGTATAGGTGGCTACACCTTC